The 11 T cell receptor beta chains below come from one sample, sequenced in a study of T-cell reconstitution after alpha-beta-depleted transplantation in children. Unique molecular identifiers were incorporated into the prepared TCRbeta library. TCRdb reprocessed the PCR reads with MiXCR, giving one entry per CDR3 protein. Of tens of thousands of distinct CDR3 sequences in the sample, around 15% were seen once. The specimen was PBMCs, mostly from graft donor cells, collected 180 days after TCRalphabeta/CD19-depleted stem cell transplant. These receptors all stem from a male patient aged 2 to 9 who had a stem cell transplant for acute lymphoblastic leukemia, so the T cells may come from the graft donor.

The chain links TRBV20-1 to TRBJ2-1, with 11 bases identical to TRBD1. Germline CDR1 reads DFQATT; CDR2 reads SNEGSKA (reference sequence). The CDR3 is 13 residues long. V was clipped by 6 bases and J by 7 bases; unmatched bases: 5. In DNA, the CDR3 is TGCAGTGCACGGAGGGACAGGGGGAATGAGCAGTTCTTC. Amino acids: CSARRDRGNEQFF.

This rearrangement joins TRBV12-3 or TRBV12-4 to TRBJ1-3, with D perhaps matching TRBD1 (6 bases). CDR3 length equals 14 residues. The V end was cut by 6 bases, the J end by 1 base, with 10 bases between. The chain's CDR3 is CASRVGGSGNTIYF. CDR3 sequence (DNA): TGTGCCAGCAGGGTAGGGGGTTCTGGAAACACCATATATTTT.

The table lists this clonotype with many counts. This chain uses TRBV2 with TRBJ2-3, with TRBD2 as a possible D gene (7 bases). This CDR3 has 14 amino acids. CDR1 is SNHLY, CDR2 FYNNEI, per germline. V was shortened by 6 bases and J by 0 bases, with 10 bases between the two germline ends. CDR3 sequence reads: CASRGGPSTDTQYF. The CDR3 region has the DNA TGTGCCAGCAGGGGGGGGCCTAGCACAGATACGCAGTATTTT. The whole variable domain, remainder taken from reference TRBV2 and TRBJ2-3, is EPEVTQTPSHQVTQMGQEVILRCVPISNHLYFYWYRQILGQKVEFLVSFYNNEISEKSEIFDDQFSVERPDGSNFTLKIRSTKLEDSAMYFCASRGGPSTDTQYFGPGTRLTVL.

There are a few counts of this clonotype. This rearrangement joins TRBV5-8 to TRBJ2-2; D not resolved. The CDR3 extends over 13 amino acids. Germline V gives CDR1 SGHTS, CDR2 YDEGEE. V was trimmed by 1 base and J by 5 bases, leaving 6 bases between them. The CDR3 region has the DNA TGTGCCAGCAGCTTGTTGGCAACCGGGGAGCTGTTTTTT. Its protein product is CASSLLATGELFF.

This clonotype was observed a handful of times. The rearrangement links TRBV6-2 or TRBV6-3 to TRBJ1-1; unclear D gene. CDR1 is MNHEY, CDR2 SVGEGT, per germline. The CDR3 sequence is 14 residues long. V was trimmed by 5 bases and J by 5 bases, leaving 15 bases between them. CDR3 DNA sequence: TGTGCCAGCAGTCTAGGTCTGGCGGTGACTGAAGCTTTCTTT. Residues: CASSLGLAVTEAFF.

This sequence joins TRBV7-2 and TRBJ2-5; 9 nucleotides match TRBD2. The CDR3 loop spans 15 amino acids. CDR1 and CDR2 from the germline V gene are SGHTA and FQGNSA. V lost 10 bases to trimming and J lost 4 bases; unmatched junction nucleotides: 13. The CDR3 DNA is TGTGCCACGCCCCCCGCGGGAGGGCCCTCAGAGACCCAGTACTTC. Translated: CATPPAGGPSETQYF.

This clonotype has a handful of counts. The CDR3 sequence is CASSYSPGQDTGELFF. The CDR3 DNA follows: TGTGCCAGCAGTTACTCTCCGGGACAGGACACCGGGGAGCTGTTTTTT. The chain is built from TRBV6-5 and TRBJ2-2; 8 positions agree with TRBD1. The V and J ends lost 0 bases and 3 bases, in that order; junction bases with no gene match: 3. CDR1 and CDR2 (germline): MNHEY, SVGAGI. The length of the CDR3 is 16 residues.

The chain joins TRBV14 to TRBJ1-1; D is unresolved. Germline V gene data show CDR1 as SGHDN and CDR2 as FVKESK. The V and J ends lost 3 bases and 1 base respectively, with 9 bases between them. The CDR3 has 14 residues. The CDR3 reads CASSHHRSNTEAFF. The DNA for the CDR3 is TGTGCCAGCAGCCATCACAGATCGAACACTGAAGCTTTCTTT.

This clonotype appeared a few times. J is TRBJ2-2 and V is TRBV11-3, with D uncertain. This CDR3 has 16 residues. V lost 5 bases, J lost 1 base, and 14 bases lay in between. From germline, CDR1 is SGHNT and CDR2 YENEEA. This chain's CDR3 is CASSQWPSRNTGELFF. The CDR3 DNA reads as TGTGCCAGCAGCCAATGGCCTAGTCGGAACACCGGGGAGCTGTTTTTT.

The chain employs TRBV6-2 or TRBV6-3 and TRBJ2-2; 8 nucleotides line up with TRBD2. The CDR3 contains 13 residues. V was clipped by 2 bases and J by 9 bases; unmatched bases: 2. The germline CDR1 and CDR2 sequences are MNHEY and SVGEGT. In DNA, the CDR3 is TGTGCCAGCAGTTACCGGGGGGGCCGGGAGCTGTTTTTT. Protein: CASSYRGGRELFF.

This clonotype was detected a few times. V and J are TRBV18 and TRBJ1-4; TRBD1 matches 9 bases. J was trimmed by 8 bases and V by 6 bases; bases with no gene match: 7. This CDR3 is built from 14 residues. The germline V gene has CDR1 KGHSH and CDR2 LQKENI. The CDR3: CASSLWDRAEKLFF. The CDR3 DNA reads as TGTGCCAGCTCCCTCTGGGACAGGGCAGAAAAACTGTTTTTT.